This T cell receptor beta chain was sequenced during a study of T-cell reconstitution after alpha-beta-depleted transplantation in children. TCRbeta library construction was performed incorporating unique molecular identifiers. Each CDR3 protein is one row after TCRdb ran MiXCR on the PCR reads. Among 200,000 to 300,000 distinct CDR3 sequences listed, approximately 12% were seen once. This clonotype has at least ten counts. V shed 0 bases and J shed 7 bases, with 13 bases lying between them. Germline CDR1 MNHEY, CDR2 SVGAGI. CDR3 length: 15 amino acids. This material consisted of PBMCs from the stem cell graft donor, taken from the stem cell graft. The clonotype comes from a human donor who donated a stem cell graft to a child with acute lymphoblastic leukemia. The V gene is TRBV6-5, the J gene TRBJ2-1, with D unclear. The CDR3 DNA reads as TGTGCCAGCAGTTACTCCTTCCTAGGTCAAAATGAGCAGTTCTTC. Its protein product is CASSYSFLGQNEQFF.